This T cell receptor beta chain was sequenced in a study of T cells in Graves' hyperthyroidism and ophthalmopathy. The wider study: Peripheral blood draws took place at initial diagnosis, ahead of any treatment.

In its sample, this clonotype was seen a few times. Its matching antigen is unknown. With a much larger clone just one base away, this may be a read error. Overall study results and limits: Peripheral blood also featured most of the thyroid clonotypes expanded above 0.001.

The CDR3 is 16 amino acids. Trimming stripped 6 bases from V and 2 bases from J, with 20 bases between. Investigators excluded patients with uncontrolled infection, other autoimmune disease, pregnancy or lactation. TCR beta CDR3 region amplification was performed from RNA transcripts. TCR CDR3 underwent first-round RT-PCR with the HTBI primer set. Via MiXCR, TCRdb re-called the multiplex PCR reads, giving one row per CDR3 protein. This table has around 600,000 distinct CDR3 sequences, about 14% appearing once. This rearrangement joins TRBV12-3 or TRBV12-4 to TRBJ2-7, with no clear D. The receptor's source is a woman between 45 and 65 years old with Graves' ophthalmopathy. The sample taken for sequencing was blood. The CDR3 is CASSPTGSVRTYEQYF. DNA of the CDR3: TGTGCCAGCAGCCCCACTGGCTCAGTACGCACCTACGAGCAGTACTTC.